The clone carrying this T cell receptor beta chain was seen only once. The record originates from a study of blood T cell repertoires in COVID-19. Profiling relied on immunoSEQ multiplex PCR, and the TCRdb table lists in-frame clones only, not all of them. This sample has 150,000 or so clones, with 82% found just once. The CDR3 runs to 16 residues. Germline V lookup: CDR1 SGDLS, CDR2 YYNGEE. J gave up 8 bases and V 4 bases, and 14 bases lay outside the gene matches. V gene TRBV9 combines with J gene TRBJ2-3, with 9 bases that match TRBD2. Sequencing was done on a sample of PBMCs or T cells enriched from blood (not recorded which). The TCR originated in a man between 60 and 75 years old who had recovered from COVID-19. CDR3 sequence: CASSPFLAGSSATQYF. CDR3 DNA sequence: TGTGCCAGCAGCCCGTTTCTAGCGGGGTCTTCAGCTACGCAGTATTTT.